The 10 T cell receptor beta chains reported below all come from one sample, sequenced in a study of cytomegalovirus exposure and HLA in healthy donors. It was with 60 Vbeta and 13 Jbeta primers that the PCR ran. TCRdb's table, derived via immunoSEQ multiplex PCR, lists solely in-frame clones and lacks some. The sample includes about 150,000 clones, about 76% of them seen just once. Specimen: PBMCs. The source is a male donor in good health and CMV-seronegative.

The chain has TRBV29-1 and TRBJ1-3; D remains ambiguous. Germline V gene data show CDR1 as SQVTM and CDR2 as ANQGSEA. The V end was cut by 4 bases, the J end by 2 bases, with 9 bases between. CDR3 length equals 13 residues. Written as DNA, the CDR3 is TGCAGCGTTGGCGGAAGTACTGGAAACACCATATATTTT. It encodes CSVGGSTGNTIYF. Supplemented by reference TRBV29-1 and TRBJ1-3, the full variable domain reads SAVISQKPSRDICQRGTSLTIQCQVDSQVTMMFWYRQQPGQSLTLIATANQGSEATYESGFVIDKFPISRPNLTFSTLTVSNMSPEDSSIYLCSVGGSTGNTIYFGEGSWLTVV.

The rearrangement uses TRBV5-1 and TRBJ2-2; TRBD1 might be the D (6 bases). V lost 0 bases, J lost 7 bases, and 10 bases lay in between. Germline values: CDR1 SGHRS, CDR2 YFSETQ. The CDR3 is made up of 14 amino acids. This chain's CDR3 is CASSLDRADGELFF. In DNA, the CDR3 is TGCGCCAGCAGCTTGGACAGGGCGGACGGGGAGCTGTTTTTT.

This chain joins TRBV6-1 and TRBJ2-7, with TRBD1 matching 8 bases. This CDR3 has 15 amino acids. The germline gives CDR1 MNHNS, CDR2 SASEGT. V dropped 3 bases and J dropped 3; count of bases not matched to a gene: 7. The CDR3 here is CASSDYQGASYEQYF. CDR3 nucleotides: TGTGCCAGCAGTGACTATCAGGGGGCGAGCTACGAGCAGTACTTC.

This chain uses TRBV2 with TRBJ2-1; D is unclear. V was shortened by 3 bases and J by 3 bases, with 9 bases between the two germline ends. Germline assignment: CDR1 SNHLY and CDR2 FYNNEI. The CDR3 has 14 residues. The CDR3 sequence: CASSDLASYNEQFF. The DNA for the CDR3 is TGTGCCAGCAGTGATTTGGCTAGCTACAATGAGCAGTTCTTC. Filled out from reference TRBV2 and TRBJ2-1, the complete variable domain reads EPEVTQTPSHQVTQMGQEVILRCVPISNHLYFYWYRQILGQKVEFLVSFYNNEISEKSEIFDDQFSVERPDGSNFTLKIRSTKLEDSAMYFCASSDLASYNEQFFGPGTRLTVL.

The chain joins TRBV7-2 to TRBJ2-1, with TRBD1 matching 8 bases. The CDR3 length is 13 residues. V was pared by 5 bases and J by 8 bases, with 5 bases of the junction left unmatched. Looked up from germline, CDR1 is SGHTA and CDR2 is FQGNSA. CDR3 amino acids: CASSPPTGDEQFF. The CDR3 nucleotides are TGTGCCAGCAGCCCCCCGACAGGGGATGAGCAGTTCTTC.

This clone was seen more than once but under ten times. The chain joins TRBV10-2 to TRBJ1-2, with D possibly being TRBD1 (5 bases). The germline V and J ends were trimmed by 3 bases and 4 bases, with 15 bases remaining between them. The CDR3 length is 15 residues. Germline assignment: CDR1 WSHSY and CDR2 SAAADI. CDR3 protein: CASSDGGGIVYGYTF. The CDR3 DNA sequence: TGCGCCAGCAGTGACGGGGGAGGGATCGTCTATGGCTACACCTTC.

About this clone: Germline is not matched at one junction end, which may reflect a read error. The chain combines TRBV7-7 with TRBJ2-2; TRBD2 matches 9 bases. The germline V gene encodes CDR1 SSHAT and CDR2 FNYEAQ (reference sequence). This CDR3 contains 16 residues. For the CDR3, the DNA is TGTGCTAGCAGCCCGGGACTAGCATTTACCACCGGGGAGCTGTTTTTT. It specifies CASSPGLAFTTGELFF.

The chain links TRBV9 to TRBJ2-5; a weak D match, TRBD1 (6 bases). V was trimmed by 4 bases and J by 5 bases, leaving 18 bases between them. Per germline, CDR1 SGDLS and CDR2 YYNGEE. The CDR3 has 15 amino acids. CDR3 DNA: TGTGCCAGCAGCACAGGATCACTAAGGGGGGAGACCCAGTACTTC. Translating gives CASSTGSLRGETQYF. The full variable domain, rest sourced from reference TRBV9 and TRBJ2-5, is DSGVTQTPKHLITATGQRVTLRCSPRSGDLSVYWYQQSLDQGLQFLIQYYNGEERAKGNILERFSAQQFPDLHSELNLSSLELGDSALYFCASSTGSLRGETQYFGPGTRLLVL.

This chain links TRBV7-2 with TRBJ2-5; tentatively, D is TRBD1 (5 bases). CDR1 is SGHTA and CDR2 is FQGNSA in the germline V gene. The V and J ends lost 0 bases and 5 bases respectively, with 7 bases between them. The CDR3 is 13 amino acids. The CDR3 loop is CASSLAGPETQYF. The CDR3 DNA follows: TGTGCCAGCAGCTTAGCGGGGCCCGAGACCCAGTACTTC. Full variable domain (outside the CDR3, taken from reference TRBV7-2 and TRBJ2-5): GAGVSQSPSNKVTEKGKDVELRCDPISGHTALYWYRQSLGQGLEFLIYFQGNSAPDKSGLPSDRFSAERTGGSVSTLTIQRTQQEDSAVYLCASSLAGPETQYFGPGTRLLVL.

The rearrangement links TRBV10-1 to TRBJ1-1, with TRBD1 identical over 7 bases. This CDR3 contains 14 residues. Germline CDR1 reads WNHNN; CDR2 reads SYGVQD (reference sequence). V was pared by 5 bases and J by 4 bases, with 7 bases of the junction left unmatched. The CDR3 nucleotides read TGCGCCAGCAGTAGGGACAGCTCGAGCACTGAAGCTTTCTTT. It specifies CASSRDSSSTEAFF.